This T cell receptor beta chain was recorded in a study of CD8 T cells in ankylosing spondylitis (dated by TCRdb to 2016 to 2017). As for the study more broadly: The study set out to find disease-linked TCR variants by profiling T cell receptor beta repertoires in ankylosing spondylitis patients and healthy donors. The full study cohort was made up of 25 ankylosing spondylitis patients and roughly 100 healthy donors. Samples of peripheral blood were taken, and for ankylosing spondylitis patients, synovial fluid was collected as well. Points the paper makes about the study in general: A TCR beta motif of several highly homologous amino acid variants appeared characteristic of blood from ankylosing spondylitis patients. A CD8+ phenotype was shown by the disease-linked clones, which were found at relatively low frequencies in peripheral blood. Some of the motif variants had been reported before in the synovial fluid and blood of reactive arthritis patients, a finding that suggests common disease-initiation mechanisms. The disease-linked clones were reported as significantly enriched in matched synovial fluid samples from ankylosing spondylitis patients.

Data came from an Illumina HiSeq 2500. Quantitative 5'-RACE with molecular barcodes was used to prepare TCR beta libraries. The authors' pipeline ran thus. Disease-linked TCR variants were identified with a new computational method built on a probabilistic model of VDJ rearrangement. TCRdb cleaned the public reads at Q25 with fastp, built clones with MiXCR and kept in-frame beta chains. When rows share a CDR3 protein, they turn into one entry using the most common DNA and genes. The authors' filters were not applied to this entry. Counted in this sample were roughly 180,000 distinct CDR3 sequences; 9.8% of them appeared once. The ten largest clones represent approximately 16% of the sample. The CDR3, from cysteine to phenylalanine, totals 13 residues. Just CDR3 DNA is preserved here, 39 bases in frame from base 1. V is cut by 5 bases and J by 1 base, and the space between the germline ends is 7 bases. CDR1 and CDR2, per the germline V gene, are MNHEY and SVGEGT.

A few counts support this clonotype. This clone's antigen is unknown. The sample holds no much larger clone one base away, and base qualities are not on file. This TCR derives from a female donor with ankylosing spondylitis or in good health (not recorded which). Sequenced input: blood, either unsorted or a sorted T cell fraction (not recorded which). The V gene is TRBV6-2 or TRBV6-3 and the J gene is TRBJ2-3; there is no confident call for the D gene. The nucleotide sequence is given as TGTGCCAGCAGTCCCAGCGGCACAGATACGCAGTATTTT. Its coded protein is CASSPSGTDTQYF.